These 27 T cell receptor beta chains share one sample of origin, sequenced in a study of blood T cell repertoires in COVID-19. Only in-frame clones appear in the TCRdb table, and some are missing; sequencing was by immunoSEQ multiplex PCR. The sample contains roughly 200,000 clones, about 82% of which appear only once. The sample comprised PBMCs or T cells enriched from blood (not recorded which). The receptors were sampled from a middle-aged man with acute COVID-19.

This chain links TRBV27 with TRBJ1-5, with a tentative D call TRBD1 (5 bases). The CDR3 consists of 14 residues. The V gene's germline CDR1 is MNHEY and CDR2 SMNVEV (reference sequence). V was shortened by 7 bases and J by 7 bases, with 17 bases between the two germline ends. The DNA for the CDR3 is TGTGCCAGCAACCCGGGGGGAGCCTACCAGCCCCAGCATTTT. Translated: CASNPGGAYQPQHF.

The rearrangement links TRBV12-2 to TRBJ1-2. TRBV12-2 is termed a pseudogene. This CDR3 is built from 11 residues. CDR3 sequence (DNA): TGTGCAAGTCCGGAGACCCATGGCTACACCTTC. This gives the protein CASPETHGYTF.

The rearrangement links TRBV5-3 to TRBJ2-3; D is unresolved. TRBV5-3 is recorded as an ORF, its role being uncertain. The length of the CDR3 is 13 residues. V shed 7 bases and J shed 2 bases, with 11 bases lying between them. DNA of the CDR3: TGTGCCAGACTAGGCAGAACCACAGATACGCAGTATTTT. It translates to CARLGRTTDTQYF.

This chain links TRBV29-1 with TRBJ1-5; TRBD1 agrees at 7 bases. The germline V gene encodes CDR1 SQVTM and CDR2 ANQGSEA. The CDR3 runs 12 residues. Unmatched junction bases numbered 6, after V lost 6 bases and J lost 7 bases. The CDR3 spells CSVKDRDQPQHF. CDR3 DNA: TGCAGCGTCAAAGACAGGGACCAGCCCCAGCATTTT. The full variable domain, its missing parts supplied by reference TRBV29-1 and TRBJ1-5, is SAVISQKPSRDICQRGTSLTIQCQVDSQVTMMFWYRQQPGQSLTLIATANQGSEATYESGFVIDKFPISRPNLTFSTLTVSNMSPEDSSIYLCSVKDRDQPQHFGDGTRLSIL.

The V gene is TRBV7-2, the J gene TRBJ1-2; no firm D call. Deletions cut 3 bases from V and 7 bases from J, with 15 bases between. The CDR3 runs to 14 residues. CDR1 and CDR2 (germline): SGHTA, FQGNSA. For the CDR3, the DNA is TGTGCCAGCAGCTTTTTTTTTCCCAGAGGTGGCTACACCTTC. This translates into CASSFFFPRGGYTF.

The chain carries TRBV5-1 and TRBJ1-3, with 7 bases identical to TRBD1. Per the germline V gene, CDR1 is SGHRS and CDR2 is YFSETQ. CDR3 length: 17 residues. Trimming removed 4 bases from V and 4 bases from J; junction bases left unmatched: 14. The CDR3 DNA sequence: TGCGCCAGCAGCCTGCTTGAGACAGGGAGTCCCGGAAACACCATATATTTT. The encoded protein is CASSLLETGSPGNTIYF. The variable domain in full, completed from reference TRBV5-1 and TRBJ1-3, reads KAGVTQTPRYLIKTRGQQVTLSCSPISGHRSVSWYQQTPGQGLQFLFEYFSETQRNKGNFPGRFSGRQFSNSRSEMNVSTLELGDSALYLCASSLLETGSPGNTIYFGEGSWLTVV.

This clone has only one observation. This chain joins TRBV28 and TRBJ1-4; D perhaps matches TRBD1 (6 bases). Germline CDR1 reads MDHEN; CDR2 reads SYDVKM. The CDR3 spans 15 residues. Trimming left V 6 bases short and J 4 bases short, with 15 bases between. CDR3 nucleotide sequence: TGTGCCAGCAGCAGGCCACAGGGATTTAATGAAAAACTGTTTTTT. Translation gives CASSRPQGFNEKLFF.

This rearrangement joins TRBV2 to TRBJ1-4; 10 positions match TRBD1. V dropped 6 bases and J dropped 0; count of bases not matched to a gene: 1. Germline V gene lookup returns CDR1 SNHLY and CDR2 FYNNEI. The CDR3 totals 15 residues. The CDR3 DNA is TGTGCCAGCAGGGACAGGGGGACAACTAATGAAAAACTGTTTTTT. It encodes CASRDRGTTNEKLFF.

There are a few counts of this clone. V gene TRBV27 combines with J gene TRBJ1-5; 8 nucleotides line up with TRBD1. From germline, CDR1 is MNHEY and CDR2 SMNVEV (reference sequence). The CDR3 consists of 16 residues. Trimming removed 3 bases from V and 4 bases from J; junction bases left unmatched: 8. CDR3: CASSLAGTGLNQPQHF. Written as DNA, the CDR3 is TGTGCCAGCAGTTTGGCCGGGACAGGACTTAATCAGCCCCAGCATTTT.

Ten or more counts support this clone. The chain carries TRBV2 and TRBJ2-7; the D gene is possibly TRBD1 (6 bases). CDR3 length: 14 amino acids. The V gene lost 6 bases and the J gene lost 3 bases, with 15 bases spanning the gap. Germline CDR1 and CDR2: SNHLY and FYNNEI. The CDR3 DNA follows: TGTGCCAGCAGGGAGGACAGCAAGATCTACGAGCAGTACTTC. Translation: CASREDSKIYEQYF.

The chain is built from TRBV15 and TRBJ2-4, with 7 bases that match TRBD2. The V and J ends lost 0 bases and 3 bases, in that order; junction bases with no gene match: 8. Germline V gives CDR1 LNHNV, CDR2 YYDKDF (reference sequence). The CDR3 has 17 amino acids. CDR3 sequence: CATSRDRGELVKNIQYF. The CDR3 coding sequence is TGTGCCACCAGCAGAGATCGGGGGGAGTTAGTCAAAAACATTCAGTACTTC. The full variable domain, its missing parts supplied by reference TRBV15 and TRBJ2-4, is DAMVIQNPRYQVTQFGKPVTLSCSQTLNHNVMYWYQQKSSQAPKLLFHYYDKDFNNEADTPDNFQSRRPNTSFCFLDIRSPGLGDTAMYLCATSRDRGELVKNIQYFGAGTRLSVL.

This clone was counted only a few times. The V and J genes are TRBV10-2 and TRBJ2-4, with D possibly being TRBD1 (5 bases). The CDR3 has 13 residues. CDR1 and CDR2 (germline): WSHSY, SAAADI. With 7 bases removed from V and 9 bases from J, the gap between germline ends came to 16 bases. The DNA of the CDR3 is TGCGCCAGCAAGGTGACAGAGTCTAGCATTCAGTACTTC. Translating it yields CASKVTESSIQYF.

The rearrangement uses TRBV5-6 and TRBJ1-2; 9 bases are shared with TRBD1. CDR3 length equals 15 residues. V lost 0 bases, J lost 4 bases, and 4 bases stayed unmatched. Germline CDR1 SGHDT, CDR2 YYEEEE. This CDR3 is CASSLDRGLGYGYTF. DNA of the CDR3: TGTGCCAGCAGCTTGGACAGGGGGCTTGGCTATGGCTACACCTTC.

CDR3: CAWSGLGQRLNQPQHF. The CDR3 DNA reads TGTGCCTGGAGTGGCCTAGGACAGCGGCTGAATCAGCCCCAGCATTTT. The J gene is TRBJ1-5, the V gene TRBV30; D is possibly TRBD1 (6 bases). This CDR3 region has 16 residues. The V end lost 1 base, the J end lost 4 bases, and 17 bases lay between the germline ends. Germline lookup yields CDR1 GTSNPN and CDR2 SVGIG (reference sequence). Based on the CDR3 plus reference TRBV30 and TRBJ1-5, the full variable domain is SQTIHQWPATLVQPVGSPLSLECTVEGTSNPNLYWYRQAAGRGLQLLFYSVGIGQISSEVPQNLSASRPQDRQFILSSKKLLLSDSGFYLCAWSGLGQRLNQPQHFGDGTRLSIL.

The chain couples TRBV3-1 (or the pseudogene TRBV3-2) to TRBJ2-6; D is undetermined. The CDR3 runs to 15 residues. From germline, CDR1 is LGHDT and CDR2 YNNKEL (reference sequence). V was clipped by 4 bases and J by 0 bases, with 7 bases between them. CDR3 DNA sequence: TGTGCCAGCAGCCCGTCGAGCTCTGGGGCCAACGTCCTGACTTTC. Protein: CASSPSSSGANVLTF.

The genes are TRBV13 and TRBJ1-6, with unresolved D. Germline assignment: CDR1 PRHDT and CDR2 FYEKMQ (reference sequence). The CDR3 runs 16 residues. Trimming left V 4 bases short and J 7 bases short, with 17 bases between. In DNA form, the CDR3 reads TGTGCCAGCAGCTCTCTAACACAGCCTGCGAATTCACCCCTCCACTTT. It codes for CASSSLTQPANSPLHF.

The chain uses TRBV18 and TRBJ2-7; TRBD1 aligns across 11 bases. Losses at the gene ends were 5 bases for V and 0 bases for J; bases not matched to a gene: 3. The length of the CDR3 is 15 residues. Looked up from germline, CDR1 is KGHSH and CDR2 is LQKENI. Here the CDR3 DNA reads TGTGCCAGCTCAACCGGGACAGGGGGCTCCTACGAGCAGTACTTC. The encoded protein is CASSTGTGGSYEQYF.

This chain links TRBV6-5 with TRBJ2-3; 8 nucleotides line up with TRBD1. Germline assignment: CDR1 MNHEY and CDR2 SVGAGI. The CDR3 runs 15 residues. V trimming: 7 bases; J trimming: 2 bases; junction bases outside the gene matches: 8. Here the CDR3 reads CASKTDRVFTDTQYF. Here the CDR3 DNA reads TGTGCCAGCAAGACGGACAGGGTCTTCACAGATACGCAGTATTTT.

The chain uses TRBV18 and TRBJ2-2; TRBD2 is a possible D gene (6 bases). Germline-derived CDR1 and CDR2 are KGHSH and LQKENI. This CDR3 is built from 14 residues. With 3 bases removed from V and 4 bases from J, the gap between germline ends came to 9 bases. Written as DNA, the CDR3 is TGTGCCAGCTCACCGCGGGATAGCACCGGGGAGCTGTTTTTT. Translating it yields CASSPRDSTGELFF.

This clone appeared once. The rearrangement uses TRBV28 and TRBJ1-1; the D is unclear. The germline V gene encodes CDR1 MDHEN and CDR2 SYDVKM. This CDR3 region has 12 residues. V was cut by 7 bases and J by 4 bases, with 10 bases left in between. DNA of the CDR3: TGTGCCAGCAAGCGGTATGGCACTGAAGCTTTCTTT. As protein: CASKRYGTEAFF.

V gene TRBV24-1 combines with J gene TRBJ1-1, with TRBD1 identical over 7 bases. The V and J ends lost 2 bases and 3 bases, in that order; junction bases with no gene match: 5. The CDR3 loop spans 15 amino acids. Per the germline V gene, CDR1 is KGHDR and CDR2 is SFDVKD. The CDR3 nucleotides read TGTGCCACCAGTGATTCTAGGACAGGCGACACTGAAGCTTTCTTT. Its protein product is CATSDSRTGDTEAFF.

CDR3 nucleotides: TGTGCCAGCAGTTACGGGGGGACCGACCGCCCCTATGGCTACACCTTC. Protein product: CASSYGGTDRPYGYTF. This chain joins TRBV6-2 or TRBV6-3 and TRBJ1-2, with D perhaps TRBD1 (5 bases). CDR1 MNHEY and CDR2 SVGEGT come from the germline V gene. V lost 2 bases to trimming and J lost 4 bases, with 17 bases between them. The CDR3 totals 16 residues.

The CDR3 nucleotides are TGTGCCAGCAGTTCTCCCGCCGGGGGGGTAGGGGAGCTGTTTTTT. It codes for CASSSPAGGVGELFF. The V call is TRBV6-5, the J call TRBJ2-2; the match to TRBD2 covers 8 bases. The junction had 9 bases not matched to a gene; V was cut back by 4 bases and J by 8 bases. Germline CDR1 MNHEY, CDR2 SVGAGI. The CDR3 runs 15 residues.

The V and J genes are TRBV5-1 and TRBJ1-2; D call uncertain. This CDR3 has 14 amino acids. Germline CDR1 SGHRS, CDR2 YFSETQ. The ends were cut back, 0 bases at V and 3 bases at J, with 9 bases in the middle. CDR3 in amino acids: CASSLDGGDYGYTF. CDR3 sequence (DNA): TGCGCCAGCAGCTTGGACGGCGGCGACTATGGCTACACCTTC.

This chain connects TRBV5-1 to TRBJ2-7, with a tentative D call TRBD2 (6 bases). Germline V gene lookup returns CDR1 SGHRS and CDR2 YFSETQ. Deletions cut 0 bases from V and 1 base from J, with 11 bases between. The CDR3 has 15 amino acids. The CDR3 coding sequence is TGCGCCAGCAGCTTGGAAATAGCGGATTCCTACGAGCAGTACTTC. Protein: CASSLEIADSYEQYF.

The chain combines TRBV12-3 or TRBV12-4 with TRBJ1-4; D is uncertain. Trimming shortened V by 6 bases and J by 3 bases, and 8 bases separated the two germline ends. This CDR3 is built from 13 residues. The CDR3 loop reads CASRNRANEKLFF. The CDR3, as DNA: TGTGCCAGCAGAAACAGAGCTAATGAAAAACTGTTTTTT.

The rearrangement joins TRBV18 to TRBJ1-4, with 7 bases aligning to TRBD1. Trimming at V came to 3 bases and at J to 3 bases, leaving 7 bases not matched to a gene. CDR1 and CDR2 from the germline V gene are KGHSH and LQKENI. The CDR3 is made up of 16 amino acids. The CDR3 loop is CASSPGQISANEKLFF. The CDR3 DNA follows: TGTGCCAGCTCACCGGGACAGATCTCGGCTAATGAAAAACTGTTTTTT.